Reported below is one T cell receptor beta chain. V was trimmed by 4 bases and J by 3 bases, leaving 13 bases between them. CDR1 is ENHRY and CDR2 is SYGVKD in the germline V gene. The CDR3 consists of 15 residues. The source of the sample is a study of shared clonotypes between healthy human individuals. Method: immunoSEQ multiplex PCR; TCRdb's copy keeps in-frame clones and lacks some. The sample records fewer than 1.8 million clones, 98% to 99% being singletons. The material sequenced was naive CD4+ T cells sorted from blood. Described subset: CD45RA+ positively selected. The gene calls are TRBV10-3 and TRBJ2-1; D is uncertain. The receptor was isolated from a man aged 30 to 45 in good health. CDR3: CAISAPGGNYNEQFF. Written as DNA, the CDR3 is TGTGCCATCAGTGCCCCGGGTGGGAACTACAATGAGCAGTTCTTC.